The clone carrying this TCR beta chain was seen ten or more times. The antigen is undetermined. This sample stems from a study of T cells after yellow fever vaccination. Generation of TCR cDNA used 5'RACE template switching (which added a universal primer site and UMIs). One entry per CDR3 protein, called by TCRdb with MiXCR from the 5' RACE reads. Of approximately 330,000 distinct CDR3 sequences listed, approximately 13% are singletons. Points from the study as a whole: The secondary response was weaker, and its peak arrived faster, on day 5 versus 15.

The sequencing here drew on CD4+ T cells sorted from PBMCs, taken 15 days after the yellow fever booster vaccination. This TCR came from a man aged 18 to 35 who received the YFV17D yellow fever vaccine.

The CDR3 DNA reads as TGTGCCAGCAGCTCCGTCCCGACAGGGTGGGGATTAGAGACCCAGTACTTC. This encodes CASSSVPTGWGLETQYF. This chain joins TRBV11-2 and TRBJ2-5; 7 positions match TRBD1. CDR3 length: 17 amino acids. CDR1 is SGHAT, CDR2 FQNNGV, per germline. Trimming removed 4 bases from V and 4 bases from J; junction bases left unmatched: 15. The full variable domain, completed using reference TRBV11-2 and TRBJ2-5, is EAGVAQSPRYKIIEKRQSVAFWCNPISGHATLYWYQQILGQGPKLLIQFQNNGVVDDSQLPKDRFSAERLKGVDSTLKIQPAKLEDSAVYLCASSSVPTGWGLETQYFGPGTRLLVL.